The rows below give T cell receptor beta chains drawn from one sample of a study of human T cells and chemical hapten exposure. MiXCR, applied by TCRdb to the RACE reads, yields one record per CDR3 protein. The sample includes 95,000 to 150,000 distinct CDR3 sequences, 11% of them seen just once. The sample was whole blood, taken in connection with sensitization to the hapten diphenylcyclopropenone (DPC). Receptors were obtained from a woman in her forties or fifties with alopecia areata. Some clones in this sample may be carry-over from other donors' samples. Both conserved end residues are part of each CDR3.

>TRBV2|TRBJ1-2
CASSESTAQYGYTF
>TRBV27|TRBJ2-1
CASGFLGLAGVPHNEQFF
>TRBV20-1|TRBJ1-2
CSATYRIANYGYTF
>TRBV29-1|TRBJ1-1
CSVSFRTGVNTEAFF
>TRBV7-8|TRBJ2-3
CASSLEGLSDTQYF
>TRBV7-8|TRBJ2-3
CASSLEGPAGTDTQYF
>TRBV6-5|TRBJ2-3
CASSSLVVGTDTQYF
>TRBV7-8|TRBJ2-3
CASTPPSGGATDTQYF
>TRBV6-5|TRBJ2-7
CASSYSSKRTRLSSYEQYF
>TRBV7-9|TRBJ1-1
CASSWGLNTEAFF
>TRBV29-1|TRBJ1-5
CSVGEGSSNQPQHF
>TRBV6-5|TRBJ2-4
CASIETSGGANIQYF
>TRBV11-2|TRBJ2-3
CASSWGRDFDTDTQYF
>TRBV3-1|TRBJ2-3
CASSQATGGGADTQYF